The rows below give T cell receptor beta chains drawn from one sample of a study of cytomegalovirus exposure and HLA in healthy donors. Produced via immunoSEQ multiplex PCR; TCRdb's table is partial and in-frame only. Among 170,000 or so clones, roughly three quarters were seen once, and the ten largest hold about 2.7%. Sequenced: PBMCs. The receptors stem from a male donor in good health and CMV-seronegative. Each CDR3 is given with its conserved first and last residue. D genes are given only for firm matches. The size of a clone is reported for some rows only, either as once, few or many, or as a class for expanded clones.

few	TRBD2	TRBJ2-1	TRBV11-2	CASSLRMAGGRNEQFF	TGTGCCAGCAGCTTAAGAATGGCGGGGGGGCGCAATGAGCAGTTCTTC
NA	TRBD1	TRBJ1-2	TRBV6-6	CASSYPGGGYGYTF	TGTGCCAGCAGTTACCCAGGGGGCGGGTATGGCTACACCTTC
few	TRBD2	TRBJ2-1	TRBV4-3	CASSQGSSGINNEQFF	TGCGCCAGCAGCCAAGGGTCAAGCGGGATTAACAATGAGCAGTTCTTC
NA	TRBD1	TRBJ1-6	TRBV30	CAWSSPGQGNSPLHF	TGTGCCTGGAGTTCTCCGGGACAGGGTAATTCACCCCTCCACTTT
NA	NA	TRBJ1-2	TRBV5-1	CASSGEGNYGYTF	TGCGCCAGCAGCGGGGAGGGGAACTATGGCTACACCTTC
few	TRBD1	TRBJ2-7	TRBV7-2	CASILQTGGSYEQYF	TGTGCCAGCATCCTTCAAACAGGGGGATCCTACGAGCAGTACTTC
few	NA	TRBJ1-1	TRBV6-5	CASSFPTTNTEAFF	TGTGCCAGCAGTTTCCCGACAACGAACACTGAAGCTTTCTTT
NA	NA	TRBJ2-2	TRBV10-3	CAISGIGASDGELFF	TGTGCCATCAGTGGGATCGGAGCCTCAGACGGGGAGCTGTTTTTT
NA	TRBD2	TRBJ2-1	TRBV9	CASSARGEGLYTDEQFF	TGTGCCAGCAGCGCCCGGGGGGAGGGACTTTATACCGATGAGCAGTTCTTC
NA	NA	TRBJ2-7	TRBV19	CASSITPGGPYEQYF	TGTGCCAGTAGTATAACCCCTGGAGGACCCTACGAGCAGTACTTC
NA	NA	TRBJ2-1	TRBV7-9	CASSFSGGEQFF	TGTGCCAGCAGCTTTTCTGGAGGGGAGCAGTTCTTC
NA	NA	TRBJ2-7	TRBV14	CASSRKPNYEQYF	TGTGCCAGCAGCCGCAAGCCCAACTACGAGCAGTACTTC
NA	TRBD2	TRBJ2-7	TRBV28	CAAAPGLALSEQYF	TGTGCCGCGGCCCCGGGACTAGCTTTATCCGAGCAGTACTTC
NA	TRBD1	TRBJ1-1	TRBV6-1	CASSGGQLNTEAFF	TGTGCCAGCAGTGGGGGACAGTTGAACACTGAAGCTTTCTTT
NA	TRBD2	TRBJ2-6	TRBV28	CASSLQLAGTGVFSGANVLTF	TGTGCCAGCAGTTTACAACTAGCGGGAACTGGGGTTTTCTCTGGGGCCAACGTCCTGACTTTC
NA	TRBD2	TRBJ2-7	TRBV10-3	CAISESRLAGGYEQYF	TGTGCCATCAGTGAGTCCCGCCTAGCGGGAGGGTACGAGCAGTACTTC
NA	TRBD2	TRBJ2-4	TRBV4-2	CASSQVLAGVAKNIQYF	TGTGCCAGCAGCCAAGTACTAGCGGGAGTCGCCAAAAACATTCAGTACTTC